These T cell receptor beta chains were read from a single sample in a study of regulatory T cells in long-lasting Graves disease. MiXCR, applied by TCRdb to the multiplex PCR reads, yields one record per CDR3 protein. In the table there are under 450,000 distinct CDR3 sequences, roughly 15% of which are singletons. The sample was also reused in another study, on T cells in Graves' hyperthyroidism and ophthalmopathy.

Source: peripheral blood mononuclear cells (PBMCs), taken at new diagnosis, from a patient treated with antithyroid drugs. These receptors were collected from a young woman with Graves disease. CDR3s include the opening cysteine and the closing phenylalanine or tryptophan. The D gene is left open where the match is weak. For some rows the clone size is stated as once, few or many, or as a class when expanded; others skip it.

j_call | clone_size | d_call | v_call | cdr3_aa
TRBJ2-5 | many | TRBD1 | TRBV12-3/TRBV12-4 | CASSGQGGLETQYF
TRBJ2-2 | many | - | TRBV7-3 | CASSYGPNTGELFF
TRBJ2-3 | many | TRBD2 | TRBV27 | CASSYAGAGTDTQYF
TRBJ2-3 | many | TRBD2 | TRBV27 | CASSSRWTSGIDTDTQYF
TRBJ2-7 | many | - | TRBV5-1 | CASSLVPVYYEQYF
TRBJ1-2 | - | TRBD1 | TRBV29-1 | CSAETGDYGYTF
TRBJ1-6 | many | - | TRBV5-1 | CASSLEGGLLPPLHF
TRBJ1-1 | few | - | TRBV30 | CAWSPRGDTEAFF
TRBJ2-2 | - | - | TRBV6-2/TRBV6-3 | CASSYLSGGPTGELFF
TRBJ2-7 | many | TRBD1 | TRBV18 | CASSPQTGPPYEQYF
TRBJ1-2 | many | TRBD1 | TRBV6-1 | CASSPDRFYGYTF
TRBJ2-7 | many | TRBD1 | TRBV5-7 | CASSSTGENFYEQYF
TRBJ2-7 | many | - | TRBV7-9 | CASSSRESGASEQYF
TRBJ2-2 | - | - | TRBV2 | CASSGMYPKKTGELFF
TRBJ2-3 | many | - | TRBV28 | CASSPGAGSTDTQYF
TRBJ1-1 | many | - | TRBV4-1 | CASSPEGNTEAFF
TRBJ1-5 | - | - | TRBV15 | CATSRGGQPQHF
TRBJ1-2 | few | - | TRBV20-1 | CSARPRSGPGVWANYDYTF
TRBJ1-5 | few | TRBD1 | TRBV5-5 | CASSLYRGQGNQPQHF
TRBJ2-1 | many | TRBD2 | TRBV6-2/TRBV6-3 | CASSYLAGGFYNEQFF
TRBJ2-2 | few | TRBD2 | TRBV30 | CAWTGTSGRTGELFF
TRBJ2-3 | many | - | TRBV18 | CASSPPMADTQYF
TRBJ2-7 | - | - | TRBV10-3 | CATMDVGSGQYF
TRBJ1-2 | many | - | TRBV7-3 | CASSPNPGRGYTF
TRBJ2-3 | few | - | TRBV5-8 | CASNPGGNTQYF
TRBJ1-3 | - | - | TRBV5-6 | CASSLVQGGYSGNTIYF
TRBJ1-6 | many | TRBD1 | TRBV30 | CAWKDRANSPLHF
TRBJ1-1 | - | - | TRBV30 | CAWSRWGGTEAFF
TRBJ1-5 | - | - | TRBV29-1 | CSVVQGDSNQPQHF
TRBJ1-5 | many | - | TRBV5-1 | CASSLAGTNQPQHF
TRBJ2-2 | few | TRBD2 | TRBV7-3 | CASSPSPKTSGGANTGELFF
TRBJ2-1 | - | - | TRBV14 | CAGSQDLQGEQFF
TRBJ1-1 | many | - | TRBV19 | CARGDGNTEAFF
TRBJ1-1 | few | - | TRBV29-1 | CSVGRLTEAFF
TRBJ1-2 | few | TRBD1 | TRBV5-1 | CASSLEMTGLKTF
TRBJ1-2 | few | - | TRBV20-1 | CSARSDRPNYGYTF
TRBJ2-7 | - | TRBD1 | TRBV7-9 | CAGSSGTGSVEQYF
TRBJ2-7 | many | - | TRBV28 | CASSRRRSYEQYF
TRBJ2-6 | few | TRBD2 | TRBV12-3/TRBV12-4 | CASSFRGLAGGSGANVLTF
TRBJ1-4 | - | - | TRBV6-2/TRBV6-3 | CASSTRRVGKVGEKLFF
TRBJ2-7 | few | - | TRBV28 | CASSWGNYEQYF
TRBJ2-3 | many | - | TRBV15 | CATSRDGNRESLTDTQYF